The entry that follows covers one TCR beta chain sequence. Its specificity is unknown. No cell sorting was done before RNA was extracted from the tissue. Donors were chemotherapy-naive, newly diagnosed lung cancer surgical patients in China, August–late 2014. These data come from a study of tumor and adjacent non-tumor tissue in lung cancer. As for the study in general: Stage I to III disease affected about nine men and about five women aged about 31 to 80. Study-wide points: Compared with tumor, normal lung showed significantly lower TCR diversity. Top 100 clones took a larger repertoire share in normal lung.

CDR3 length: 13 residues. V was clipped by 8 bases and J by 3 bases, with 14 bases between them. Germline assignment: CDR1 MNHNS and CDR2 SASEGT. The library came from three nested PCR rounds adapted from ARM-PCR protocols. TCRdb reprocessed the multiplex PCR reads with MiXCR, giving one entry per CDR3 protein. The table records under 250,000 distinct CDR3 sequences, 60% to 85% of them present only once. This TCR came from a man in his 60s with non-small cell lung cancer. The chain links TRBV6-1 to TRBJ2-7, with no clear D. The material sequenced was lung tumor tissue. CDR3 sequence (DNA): TGTGCCAGCTCGATTGCCTGGAACTACGAGCAGTACTTC. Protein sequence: CASSIAWNYEQYF.